The 31 T cell receptor beta chains presented below share a single source sample, sequenced in a study of blood T cell repertoires in COVID-19. TCRdb's table, derived via immunoSEQ multiplex PCR, lists solely in-frame clones and lacks some. The table records about 230,000 clones, around 92% of them present only once. The sequenced material came from PBMCs or T cells enriched from blood (not recorded which). Receptors originate from a woman in her 30s with acute COVID-19.

The chain carries TRBV6-5 and TRBJ1-5; the match to TRBD1 covers 7 bases. Germline values: CDR1 MNHEY, CDR2 SVGAGI. V shed 5 bases and J 4 bases; nucleotides not matched to a gene: 8. The CDR3 contains 15 residues. CDR3 amino acids: CASSLTGVSNQPQHF. The CDR3 coding sequence is TGTGCCAGCAGTCTCACAGGGGTTAGTAATCAGCCCCAGCATTTT.

The rearrangement links TRBV4-2 to TRBJ1-5; TRBD1 matches 9 bases. The germline CDR1 and CDR2 sequences are LGHNA and YNFKEQ. The CDR3 has 17 residues. J lost 9 bases, V lost 0 bases, and 12 bases had no gene match. CDR3 DNA: TGTGCCAGCAGCCAAGATATGCAGGGGACAGGGAGGGTGCCCCAGCATTTT. The encoded protein is CASSQDMQGTGRVPQHF.

The rearrangement links TRBV18 to TRBJ1-6; unclear D gene. This CDR3 spans 16 amino acids. CDR1 KGHSH and CDR2 LQKENI come from the germline V gene. With 3 bases removed from V and 0 bases from J, the gap between germline ends came to 9 bases. The CDR3 DNA is TGTGCCAGCTCACCCTTACAGAGCTCCTATAATTCACCCCTCCACTTT. Translation gives CASSPLQSSYNSPLHF.

J is TRBJ2-2 and V is TRBV11-3; the D gene is possibly TRBD1 (6 bases). The CDR3 consists of 16 residues. The germline V and J ends were trimmed by 1 base and 5 bases, with 14 bases remaining between them. Germline V gene data show CDR1 as SGHNT and CDR2 as YENEEA. CDR3 loop: CASSLGIGQTTGELFF. Written as DNA, the CDR3 is TGTGCCAGCAGCTTAGGTATCGGACAGACTACCGGGGAGCTGTTTTTT.

This chain connects TRBV11-3 to TRBJ2-3; tentative D call: TRBD1 (6 bases). This CDR3 contains 16 residues. The V and J ends lost 4 bases and 2 bases respectively, with 16 bases between them. Germline-derived CDR1 and CDR2 are SGHNT and YENEEA. CDR3: CASSSRGQGPTDTQYF. CDR3 bases: TGTGCCAGCAGCTCGAGGGGTCAGGGGCCCACAGATACGCAGTATTTT.

This chain links TRBV3-1 (or the pseudogene TRBV3-2) with TRBJ1-4; no clear D gene. Germline V gene data show CDR1 as LGHDT and CDR2 as YNNKEL (reference sequence). The CDR3 length is 12 residues. V dropped 8 bases and J dropped 4 bases, with 8 bases sitting between them. The CDR3 reads CASSRVNEKLFF. CDR3 bases: TGTGCCAGCTCGAGAGTTAATGAAAAACTGTTTTTT.

This clone is a singleton in its sample. This chain connects TRBV5-5 to TRBJ2-7; a possible D gene is TRBD1 (5 bases). Per germline, CDR1 SGHKS and CDR2 YYEKEE (reference sequence). The V and J ends lost 2 bases and 4 bases respectively, with 13 bases between them. The CDR3 has 14 residues. CDR3 sequence (DNA): TGTGCCAGCAGCTTCGAGGACACTACTTACGAGCAGTACTTC. It specifies CASSFEDTTYEQYF.

This clone was observed a single time. The chain is built from TRBV25-1 and TRBJ1-2, with D unclear. Germline CDR1 is MGHDK and CDR2 is SYGVNS. The CDR3 consists of 13 residues. Trimming stripped 4 bases from V and 3 bases from J, with 9 bases between. In DNA form, the CDR3 reads TGTGCCAGCAGTGCGGGTAGGCACTATGGCTACACCTTC. Protein product: CASSAGRHYGYTF.

The chain recombines TRBV11-2 with TRBJ2-2; TRBD1 agrees at 9 bases. The ends lost 5 bases at V and 6 bases at J; junction bases unmatched: 10. The CDR3 runs to 16 residues. Germline V gene data show CDR1 as SGHAT and CDR2 as FQNNGV. In DNA, the CDR3 is TGTGCCAGCAGCCCTACACAGGGGGCTCGGGCCGGGGAGCTGTTTTTT. Translating it yields CASSPTQGARAGELFF.

This chain connects TRBV5-1 to TRBJ1-2; TRBD1 might be the D (6 bases). The ends were cut back, 1 base at V and 2 bases at J, with 15 bases in the middle. The CDR3 consists of 16 residues. Germline values: CDR1 SGHRS, CDR2 YFSETQ. In nucleotides, the CDR3 is TGCGCCAGCAGCTTGACTCGAACAGGGCCGAACTATGGCTACACCTTC. Its translation: CASSLTRTGPNYGYTF.

V usage is TRBV2 and J usage is TRBJ2-6, with 12 positions matching TRBD1. Germline V gives CDR1 SNHLY, CDR2 FYNNEI. This CDR3 contains 18 residues. The ends lost 5 bases at V and 1 base at J; junction bases unmatched: 6. DNA for the CDR3: TGTGCCAGCAGTTGGGACAGGGGGCTTGGGTCTGGGGCCAACGTCCTGACTTTC. The encoded protein is CASSWDRGLGSGANVLTF.

The rearrangement joins TRBV19 to TRBJ1-6; D unclear. CDR1 LNHDA and CDR2 SQIVND come from the germline V gene (reference sequence). V lost 5 bases, J lost 3 bases, and 14 bases lay in between. There are 16 residues in the CDR3. The CDR3 DNA follows: TGTGCCAGTAGTGTTCCCGAGGGCCTCTATAATTCACCCCTCCACTTT. It encodes CASSVPEGLYNSPLHF.

This sequence joins TRBV4-2 and TRBJ2-4; no clear D. The germline CDR1 and CDR2 sequences are LGHNA and YNFKEQ. The CDR3 length is 14 residues. The V end lost 0 bases, the J end lost 6 bases, and 9 bases lay between the germline ends. The CDR3 DNA reads TGTGCCAGCAGCCAAGAGCGCGCCGCAAACATTCAGTACTTC. Translation gives CASSQERAANIQYF.

The gene calls are TRBV2 and TRBJ2-3; D remains ambiguous. This CDR3 has 13 amino acids. From germline, CDR1 is SNHLY and CDR2 FYNNEI. The V and J ends lost 2 bases and 4 bases respectively, with 7 bases between them. The CDR3 nucleotides read TGTGCCAGCAGTGAACTGTCAGCAGATACGCAGTATTTT. Translating gives CASSELSADTQYF.

This clone showed up just a few times. Other DNA sequences in the same sample also yield this CDR3. The chain recombines TRBV15 with TRBJ1-2; no definite D call. V lost 1 base to trimming and J lost 0 bases, with 6 bases between them. Germline V gene data show CDR1 as LNHNV and CDR2 as YYDKDF (reference sequence). CDR3 size: 14 residues. The CDR3 sequence: CATSRGTANYGYTF. CDR3 DNA sequence: TGTGCCACCAGCAGAGGAACAGCTAACTATGGCTACACCTTC.

CDR3 protein: CASGADRREQFF. The CDR3 coding sequence is TGTGCTAGTGGAGCGGACAGGCGAGAGCAGTTCTTC. The V call is TRBV12-5, the J call TRBJ2-1; 7 nucleotides agree with TRBD1. V lost 6 bases to trimming and J lost 10 bases; unmatched junction nucleotides: 6. The germline V gene encodes CDR1 LGHNT and CDR2 FRNRAP. The CDR3 is 12 residues long.

This clone was detected only once. This sequence joins TRBV6-2 or TRBV6-3 and TRBJ1-5; D remains ambiguous. Looked up from germline, CDR1 is MNHEY and CDR2 is SVGEGT. This CDR3 has 12 residues. Trimming took 6 bases from V and 7 from J, leaving 10 bases between them. This CDR3 is CASSKSTQPQHF. Written as DNA, the CDR3 is TGTGCCAGCAGCAAGTCTACCCAGCCCCAGCATTTT.

This clone has a single count. The CDR3 spells CASSAGQGAGGYTF. In DNA, the CDR3 is TGTGCCAGCAGCGCGGGACAGGGGGCGGGTGGCTACACCTTC. The chain employs TRBV9 and TRBJ1-2; 12 bases align to TRBD1. Germline V gene sequence: CDR1 SGDLS, CDR2 YYNGEE. The V segment lost 3 bases and the J segment 7 bases; nucleotides outside the gene matches: 4. The CDR3 is 14 residues long.

The chain uses TRBV5-5 and TRBJ1-2; no definite D call. The CDR3 has 14 residues. Trimming removed 4 bases at V and 2 bases at J, with 12 bases between. In germline, CDR1 is SGHKS, CDR2 YYEKEE (reference sequence). For the CDR3, the DNA is TGTGCCAGCAGCGAATACGGAGGGAACTATGGCTACACCTTC. Translation: CASSEYGGNYGYTF.

CDR3: CASSPVRQGIGTQYF. Written as DNA, the CDR3 is TGTGCCAGCAGCCCCGTTCGGCAGGGAATCGGTACGCAGTATTTT. The rearrangement joins TRBV11-2 to TRBJ2-3; TRBD1 might be the D (5 bases). This CDR3 contains 15 residues. Germline CDR1 SGHAT, CDR2 FQNNGV. V gave up 5 bases and J gave up 8 bases, with 20 bases separating them.

This clone was picked up a small number of times. The V and J genes are TRBV4-3 and TRBJ2-7; 10 bases fit TRBD1. The CDR3 length is 14 residues. Germline-derived CDR1 and CDR2 are LGHNA and YSLEER. V was clipped by 8 bases and J by 7 bases; unmatched bases: 11. In DNA form, the CDR3 reads TGCGCCAGCCAAACCGGGACAGGGGCGGGGGAGCAGTACTTC. Its protein product is CASQTGTGAGEQYF.

The chain uses TRBV2 and TRBJ1-1; D is possibly TRBD1 (5 bases). This CDR3 contains 13 residues. V was shortened by 4 bases and J by 4 bases, with 10 bases between the two germline ends. Germline CDR1 is SNHLY and CDR2 is FYNNEI. The CDR3 here is CASSGQGTTEAFF. CDR3 DNA: TGTGCCAGCAGTGGGCAGGGAACCACTGAAGCTTTCTTT.

In its sample, this clone was seen once. The rearrangement uses TRBV5-4 and TRBJ2-2; tentative D call: TRBD2 (5 bases). In germline, CDR1 is SGHNT, CDR2 YYREEE (reference sequence). Trimming cost V 2 bases and J 3 bases, with 8 bases left between them. The CDR3 has 14 amino acids. In nucleotides, the CDR3 is TGTGCCAGCAGCTTAGGACTGGACACCGGGGAGCTGTTTTTT. Translating gives CASSLGLDTGELFF.

This chain joins TRBV7-2 and TRBJ1-6; no firm D call. This CDR3 is built from 15 residues. Germline values: CDR1 SGHTA, CDR2 FQGNSA. V shed 2 bases and J shed 5 bases, with 10 bases lying between them. Here the CDR3 DNA reads TGTGCCAGCAGCTTACGGTCATCCAATAATTCACCCCTCCACTTT. It encodes CASSLRSSNNSPLHF. Drawing the rest from reference TRBV7-2 and TRBJ1-6, the complete variable domain is GAGVSQSPSNKVTEKGKDVELRCDPISGHTALYWYRQSLGQGLEFLIYFQGNSAPDKSGLPSDRFSAERTGGSVSTLTIQRTQQEDSAVYLCASSLRSSNNSPLHFGNGTRLTVT.

The table lists this clone with a few counts. The DNA of the CDR3 is TGTGCCAGCAGTTACTCGCAGGGGGTGATTGGCGAGCAGTACTTC. Protein sequence: CASSYSQGVIGEQYF. The chain carries TRBV6-5 and TRBJ2-7; 7 bases agree with TRBD1. CDR1 is MNHEY and CDR2 is SVGAGI in the germline V gene. This CDR3 contains 15 residues. J gave up 6 bases and V 0 bases, and 8 bases lay outside the gene matches.

This clone showed up just a few times. This chain joins TRBV2 and TRBJ1-5, with TRBD1 identical over 10 bases. CDR1 and CDR2 (germline): SNHLY, FYNNEI. The CDR3 is made up of 15 amino acids. Trimming took 6 bases from V and 7 from J; bases not matched to a gene: 9. The DNA of the CDR3 is TGTGCCAGCAGAAGCGGACAGGGGGTCGGACAGCCCCAGCATTTT. Amino acids: CASRSGQGVGQPQHF.

The chain couples TRBV19 to TRBJ1-5; the match to TRBD1 covers 8 bases. Germline V lookup: CDR1 LNHDA, CDR2 SQIVND (reference sequence). Trimming took 4 bases from V and 7 from J; bases not matched to a gene: 6. The CDR3 sequence is 14 residues long. CDR3 loop: CASSTTGARQPQHF. As DNA, the CDR3 is TGTGCCAGTAGTACGACAGGGGCTCGACAGCCCCAGCATTTT.

V usage is TRBV7-2 and J usage is TRBJ2-2; no firm D call. Germline lookup yields CDR1 SGHTA and CDR2 FQGNSA. The CDR3 runs 14 residues. V dropped 3 bases and J dropped 6 bases, with 11 bases sitting between them. The CDR3 DNA follows: TGTGCCAGCAGCTTTTCCCAAGCTCCCGGGGAGCTGTTTTTT. Translation: CASSFSQAPGELFF.

The chain recombines TRBV6-5 with TRBJ1-6; 9 positions match TRBD1. This CDR3 contains 16 residues. With V trimmed by 1 base and J by 7 bases, 5 bases remained unmatched. Germline CDR1 is MNHEY and CDR2 is SVGAGI. As DNA, the CDR3 is TGTGCCAGCAGTTACTTTGCGGACAGGGGAAATTCACCCCTCCACTTT. It specifies CASSYFADRGNSPLHF.

The rearrangement links TRBV6-2 or TRBV6-3 to TRBJ1-5; D perhaps matches TRBD1 (5 bases). This CDR3 is 15 amino acids long. V lost 2 bases and J 1 base, leaving 9 bases between the germline ends. Germline V gene sequence: CDR1 MNHEY, CDR2 SVGEGT. The CDR3 loop is CASSYPNRSNQPQHF. The CDR3 DNA follows: TGTGCCAGCAGTTACCCCAACAGGAGCAATCAGCCCCAGCATTTT.

This chain uses TRBV7-9 with TRBJ2-5, with 9 bases lining up with TRBD1. CDR1 and CDR2 from the germline V gene are SEHNR and FQNEAQ (reference sequence). CDR3 length equals 15 residues. J gave up 3 bases and V 3 bases, and 5 bases lay outside the gene matches. CDR3 nucleotide sequence: TGTGCCAGCAGCTTCAGGACAGGGGCGAAAGAGACCCAGTACTTC. Protein: CASSFRTGAKETQYF.